The clone carrying this T cell receptor (beta chain) was observed a handful of times. The antigen is undetermined. The data derive from a study of T cells in Graves' hyperthyroidism and ophthalmopathy. At the level of the study: Upon initial diagnosis and before any treatment, peripheral blood was collected.

Amplified TCR beta CDR3 regions came from RNA transcripts. The HTBI primer set drove a first-round RT-PCR of the TCR CDR3. Using its own MiXCR run on the multiplex PCR reads, TCRdb lists one record per CDR3 protein. The table has a few hundred thousand distinct CDR3 sequences, approximately 15% seen once. V was clipped by 4 bases and J by 0 bases, with 10 bases between them. Germline CDR1 and CDR2: MGHDK and SYGVNS. This CDR3 is built from 16 residues. Broader study findings: With a median lead of roughly 6.8 months before onset, the model predicted ophthalmopathy. Among clonotypes expanded in thyroid above 0.001, most were also found in blood.

The V and J genes are TRBV25-1 and TRBJ1-6, with D perhaps matching TRBD1 (5 bases). This clonotype was sampled from a woman in her late teens or twenties with Graves' hyperthyroidism. Sequenced material: blood. This CDR3 reads CASSGHRSSYNSPLHF. CDR3 nucleotides: TGTGCCAGCAGTGGACACAGGAGCTCCTATAATTCACCCCTCCACTTT.